This section outlines one T cell receptor beta chain sequence together with its context. This clonotype appeared many times. The antigen it binds to is not known. Qualities for individual bases were not recorded, and no much larger clone is one base off. The treatment or condition label of this sample denotes: in vitro stimulation with specific CMV peptide epitopes to enrich CMV-specific T cells. The sample was run on an Illumina HiSeq 1500. In TCRdb, the public reads were trimmed at Q25 with fastp and aligned with MiXCR, with productive beta chains retained. Identical CDR3 proteins give one entry, which carries the most common genes and DNA. Present in this sample are about 920,000 distinct CDR3 sequences, 30% to 40% of which were seen just once. About an eighth of the sample belongs to the ten largest clones. This entry comes from a study of T cell repertoires in cytomegalovirus infection (dated by TCRdb to the late 2010s). Study-wide context: Recently identified HLA-C-restricted CMV epitopes, whose presentation resists viral immunomodulation, were targeted by peptide stimulations together with well-studied HLA-B-restricted epitopes. Donor HLA type was relevant to the analysis, as public TCR beta signatures indicated carriage of CMV infection together with the matching HLA type. The research as a whole found: Cumulative frequency of public TCR beta family members discriminated carriers of CMV infection plus the relevant HLA type in this cohort and an independent roughly 330-donor cohort. In the ex vivo response, HLA-C-restricted CMV-specific TCR beta clonotypes were dominant, and in two of eight donors the single most frequent clonotype came from this HLA-C-restricted group.

From the cysteine through the phenylalanine, the CDR3 covers 15 amino acids. Solely the CDR3 DNA is kept, with 45 bases framed from the first base. Sequences SEHNR (CDR1) and FQNEAQ (CDR2) are obtained from the germline V gene (reference sequence). V lost 4 bases and J lost 2 bases; the stretch between them is 11 bases long. The source of this sequence is a human donor in good health (CMV status not recorded). Some clones in this sample may be carry-over from other donors' samples. Recombination connected TRBV7-9 to TRBJ2-2, with no D gene named confidently. The sequencing used cultured CD8+ T cells from PBMCs, collected from culture after CMV antigen stimulation. In nucleotide form, the sequence is TGTGCCAGCAGCTCCCGTACAGATAACACCGGGGAGCTGTTTTTT. This yields the protein CASSSRTDNTGELFF.